A single sample is the source of the 21 T cell receptor beta chains below, sequenced in a study of metastatic and nonmetastatic thyroid tumors. No patient received treatment before thyroid surgery. TCRdb re-called the PCR reads via MiXCR. The sample lists around 31,000 clones; almost 30% were seen once. Sequencing was done on a sample of blood. Receptors were obtained from a female donor with papillary thyroid cancer or a benign thyroid nodule (not recorded which). Some clones in this sample may be carry-over from other donors' samples.

A few counts support this clone. The chain combines TRBV5-1 with TRBJ2-3; no firm D call. This CDR3 region has 16 residues. Trimming took off 2 bases at V and 0 bases at J, with 13 bases between the two ends. Germline V lookup: CDR1 SGHRS, CDR2 YFSETQ. The CDR3 region is CASSFPPPYSTDTQYF. DNA of the CDR3: TGCGCCAGCAGCTTCCCTCCACCGTACAGCACAGATACGCAGTATTTT.

There are many counts of this clone. The rearrangement uses TRBV6-1 and TRBJ1-2; no firm D call. The length of the CDR3 is 11 residues. The V gene's germline CDR1 is MNHNS and CDR2 SASEGT. Trimming pared 5 bases from V and 8 bases from J, leaving 9 bases between. The CDR3: CASSTTQGYTF. The CDR3 DNA reads TGTGCCAGCAGTACAACACAGGGCTACACCTTC.

CDR3 sequence (DNA): TGTGCCAGCTCACCGTCGGGACAGGGTTCCAATGAGCAGTTCTTC. Translated: CASSPSGQGSNEQFF. This chain links TRBV18 with TRBJ2-1, with 9 bases that match TRBD1. Per the germline V gene, CDR1 is KGHSH and CDR2 is LQKENI. The CDR3 is 15 amino acids. Trimming at V came to 3 bases and at J to 6 bases, leaving 6 bases not matched to a gene.

V is TRBV3-1 and J is TRBJ1-4; no reliable D call. Germline V gene data show CDR1 as LGHDT and CDR2 as YNNKEL (reference sequence). This CDR3 has 14 residues. Trimming left V 7 bases short and J 0 bases short, with 9 bases between. CDR3 amino acids: CASTTSATNEKLFF. In nucleotides, the CDR3 is TGTGCCAGCACGACTAGTGCAACTAATGAAAAACTGTTTTTT.

The J gene is TRBJ1-4, the V gene TRBV12-3 or TRBV12-4; D remains unclear. The germline V and J ends were trimmed by 6 bases and 7 bases, with 9 bases remaining between them. CDR3 length: 12 amino acids. CDR3 DNA: TGTGCCAGCAGAGCACCGGGTGAAAAACTGTTTTTT. It specifies CASRAPGEKLFF.

This chain connects TRBV7-3 to TRBJ2-1; 14 nucleotides line up with TRBD2. Trimming at V came to 0 bases and at J to 9 bases, leaving 1 base not matched to a gene. There are 15 residues in the CDR3. The V gene's germline CDR1 is SGHTA and CDR2 FQGTGA. This CDR3 is CASSLTGLAGGEQFF. In DNA, the CDR3 is TGTGCCAGCAGCTTAACTGGACTAGCGGGAGGTGAGCAGTTCTTC. Combining the CDR3 with reference TRBV7-3 and TRBJ2-1 gives the whole variable domain GAGVSQTPSNKVTEKGKYVELRCDPISGHTALYWYRQSLGQGPEFLIYFQGTGAADDSGLPNDRFFAVRPEGSVSTLKIQRTERGDSAVYLCASSLTGLAGGEQFFGPGTRLTVL.

This clone occurred a few times. The chain links TRBV6-1 to TRBJ1-2; D is ambiguous. The CDR3 is made up of 13 amino acids. Germline assignment: CDR1 MNHNS and CDR2 SASEGT. Trimming cost V 7 bases and J 5 bases, with 14 bases left between them. CDR3 coding DNA: TGTGCCAGCATTCTTATTGGGGAGTATGGCTACACCTTC. This encodes CASILIGEYGYTF.

This clone showed up just a few times. The chain couples TRBV6-1 to TRBJ2-6; TRBD2 might be the D (6 bases). Trimming took 4 bases from V and 2 from J, leaving 15 bases between them. The germline V gene has CDR1 MNHNS and CDR2 SASEGT. CDR3 length: 17 amino acids. The DNA of the CDR3 is TGTGCCAGCAGTGTGGAGGGTTCAATCGCTGGGGCCAACGTCCTGACTTTC. It specifies CASSVEGSIAGANVLTF.

The chain carries TRBV3-1 and TRBJ2-1; 9 nucleotides line up with TRBD2. V was pared by 1 base and J by 0 bases, with 10 bases of the junction left unmatched. Germline CDR1 is LGHDT and CDR2 is YNNKEL (reference sequence). The CDR3 is 19 residues long. The CDR3 region has the DNA TGTGCCAGCAGCCAAGTTGGGCTAGCGGGAACCTTCTCCTACAATGAGCAGTTCTTC. It is translated as CASSQVGLAGTFSYNEQFF.

This clone was seen many times. At one of its ends the junction is not consistent with the germline gene, which may arise from a read error. This rearrangement joins TRBV12-3 or TRBV12-4 to TRBJ2-1; TRBD2 aligns across 11 bases. The CDR3 loop spans 15 amino acids. CDR3 region: CASSLAGGPHNEQFF. The CDR3, as DNA: TGTGCCAGCAGCTTAGCGGGAGGGCCCCACAATGAGCAGTTCTTC.

The V gene is TRBV20-1, the J gene TRBJ2-2, with TRBD2 matching 9 bases. Germline V gene sequence: CDR1 DFQATT, CDR2 SNEGSKA (reference sequence). The CDR3 runs to 15 residues. With V trimmed by 3 bases and J by 7 bases, 9 bases remained unmatched. The CDR3 DNA sequence: TGCAGTGCTAGTGGGGCGGGAGGGCCAGTCGGGGAGCTGTTTTTT. Its protein is CSASGAGGPVGELFF.

The J gene is TRBJ2-7, the V gene TRBV9; TRBD1 matches at 11 bases. This CDR3 has 16 residues. The V gene end was trimmed by 3 bases and the J gene end by 0 bases; junction bases not matched to a gene: 5. Germline V gives CDR1 SGDLS, CDR2 YYNGEE. CDR3 in DNA: TGTGCCAGCAGCGCCAGGGACAGGGGGGCCTCCTACGAGCAGTACTTC. This encodes CASSARDRGASYEQYF.

This clone has just a few counts. This may come from a read error, since a much larger clone is one base off. V usage is TRBV2 and J usage is TRBJ1-1; the D is unclear. The germline V gene encodes CDR1 SNHLY and CDR2 FYNNEI. The CDR3 sequence is 13 residues long. The CDR3 coding sequence is TGTGCCAGCAGTGTAAGTGTTTTCACTGGAGCTTTCTTT. Encoded protein: CASSVSVFTGAFF. Full variable domain (remainder filled in from reference TRBV2 and TRBJ1-1): EPEVTQTPSHQVTQMGQEVILRCVPISNHLYFYWYRQILGQKVEFLVSFYNNEISEKSEIFDDQFSVERPDGSNFTLKIRSTKLEDSAMYFCASSVSVFTGAFFGQGTRLTVV.

The rearrangement links TRBV20-1 to TRBJ2-2; 7 bases line up with TRBD1. V shed 5 bases, J shed 6 bases, and the junction held 21 bases outside the gene matches. The CDR3 extends over 18 amino acids. Germline loops: CDR1 DFQATT, CDR2 SNEGSKA (reference sequence). This chain's CDR3 is CSAPGTAPKGNHAGELFF. The CDR3 coding sequence is TGCAGTGCTCCGGGGACAGCTCCTAAGGGTAATCATGCCGGGGAGCTGTTTTTT.

The table lists this clone with a few counts. The chain carries TRBV7-2 and TRBJ2-7; 9 bases are a match to TRBD1. V lost 5 bases and J lost 5; bases outside the gene matches: 7. The V gene's germline CDR1 is SGHTA and CDR2 FQGNSA. CDR3 length: 14 residues. CDR3 nucleotide sequence: TGTGCCAGCAGCAACCGGGGACAGGGAGACGAGCAGTACTTC. Residues: CASSNRGQGDEQYF.

This clone occurred a few times. The chain carries TRBV19 and TRBJ2-3, with D possibly being TRBD1 or TRBD2 (5 bases each). Trimming removed 3 bases from V and 4 bases from J, with 11 bases in between. This CDR3 region has 14 residues. In germline, CDR1 is LNHDA, CDR2 SQIVND (reference sequence). The CDR3 region is CASSMGVAADTQYF. CDR3 DNA: TGTGCCAGTAGTATGGGGGTCGCGGCAGATACGCAGTATTTT.

In its sample, this clone was seen many times. This sequence joins TRBV6-1 and TRBJ1-5, with 10 bases matching TRBD1. The CDR3 spans 15 residues. The V and J ends lost 6 bases and 4 bases, in that order; junction bases with no gene match: 6. In germline, CDR1 is MNHNS, CDR2 SASEGT. Here the CDR3 DNA reads TGTGCCAGCAGCATTGGGACAGGGGATAATCAGCCCCAGCATTTT. Encoded protein: CASSIGTGDNQPQHF.

This clone was detected only a few times. The genes are TRBV6-6 and TRBJ1-5; D uncertain. CDR1 and CDR2 from the germline V gene are MNHNY and SVGAGI (reference sequence). CDR3 length: 16 residues. Trimming left V 0 bases short and J 7 bases short, with 16 bases between. CDR3 nucleotide sequence: TGTGCCAGCAGTTACTCTGCGGGCTCCAAGGGCCAGCCCCAGCATTTT. This sequence encodes CASSYSAGSKGQPQHF.

The chain has TRBV12-3 or TRBV12-4 and TRBJ2-1; 14 bases fit TRBD2. This CDR3 spans 15 amino acids. Unmatched junction bases numbered 5, after V lost 6 bases and J lost 7 bases. The CDR3 coding sequence is TGTGCCAGCAGCGTCGGGACTAGCGGGAGTAATGAGCAGTTCTTC. Translated, it gives CASSVGTSGSNEQFF.

In its sample, this clone was seen a few times. V usage is TRBV6-2 or TRBV6-3 and J usage is TRBJ1-4, with a weak D call TRBD1 (5 bases). The length of the CDR3 is 14 residues. Germline V gene lookup returns CDR1 MNHEY and CDR2 SVGEGT. Trimming stripped 2 bases from V and 7 bases from J, with 11 bases between. Here the CDR3 DNA reads TGTGCCAGCAGTTACGGGGCAGGGTCTGAAAAACTGTTTTTT. It yields the protein CASSYGAGSEKLFF.

This clone turned up a few times. The rearrangement joins TRBV6-2 or TRBV6-3 to TRBJ1-5, with D perhaps TRBD1 (5 bases). V was shortened by 7 bases and J by 9 bases, with 25 bases between the two germline ends. The CDR3 sequence is 16 residues long. CDR1 and CDR2 (germline): MNHEY, SVGEGT. The CDR3 bases are TGTGCCAGCACGGAGGTCTTTAGGGACGGATATCGGCCCCAGCATTTT. As protein: CASTEVFRDGYRPQHF.